This T cell receptor beta chain was documented in a study of T cell responses to AZD1222 COVID-19 vaccine. Whole-study findings and limits: White British people made up most donors, females outnumbered males, and clonal diversity was possibly underestimated. Only five or six individuals given AZD1222 were seropositive at baseline.

Details on this clone: Its antigen is currently unknown.

Clones were sequenced by immunoSEQ multiplex PCR, and TCRdb holds only the in-frame ones, with some missing. This sample has 120,000 or so clones, with 75% to 90% found just once. The sequencing used peripheral blood, collected 28 days after the second AZD1222 dose. This clonotype was obtained from an adult who received the AZD1222 COVID-19 vaccine.

The CDR3, as DNA: TGTGCCAGCAAGCCAGGCGGGAGAAACCCCGGGGAGCTGTTTTTT. Amino acids: CASKPGGRNPGELFF. The chain uses TRBV6-6 and TRBJ2-2, with 7 bases lining up with TRBD2. Trimming cost V 7 bases and J 6 bases; bases outside gene matches: 11. Per germline, CDR1 MNHNY and CDR2 SVGAGI (reference sequence). CDR3 length: 15 residues.